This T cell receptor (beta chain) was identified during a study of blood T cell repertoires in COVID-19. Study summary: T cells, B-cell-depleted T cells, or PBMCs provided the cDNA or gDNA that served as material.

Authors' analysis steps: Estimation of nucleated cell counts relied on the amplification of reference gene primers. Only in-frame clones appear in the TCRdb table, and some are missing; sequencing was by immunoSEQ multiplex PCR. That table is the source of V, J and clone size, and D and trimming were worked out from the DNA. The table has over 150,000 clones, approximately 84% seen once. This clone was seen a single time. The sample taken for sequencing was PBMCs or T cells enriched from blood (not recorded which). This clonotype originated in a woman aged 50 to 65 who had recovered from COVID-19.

CDR3 protein: CASSPRQAPYYGYTF. CDR3 nucleotide sequence: TGTGCCAGCAGTCCCCGACAGGCCCCCTACTATGGCTACACCTTC. This chain uses TRBV27 with TRBJ1-2; a weak D match, TRBD1 (6 bases). The CDR3 totals 15 residues. Germline lookup yields CDR1 MNHEY and CDR2 SMNVEV (reference sequence). V lost 5 bases and J lost 3, with 16 bases in between.